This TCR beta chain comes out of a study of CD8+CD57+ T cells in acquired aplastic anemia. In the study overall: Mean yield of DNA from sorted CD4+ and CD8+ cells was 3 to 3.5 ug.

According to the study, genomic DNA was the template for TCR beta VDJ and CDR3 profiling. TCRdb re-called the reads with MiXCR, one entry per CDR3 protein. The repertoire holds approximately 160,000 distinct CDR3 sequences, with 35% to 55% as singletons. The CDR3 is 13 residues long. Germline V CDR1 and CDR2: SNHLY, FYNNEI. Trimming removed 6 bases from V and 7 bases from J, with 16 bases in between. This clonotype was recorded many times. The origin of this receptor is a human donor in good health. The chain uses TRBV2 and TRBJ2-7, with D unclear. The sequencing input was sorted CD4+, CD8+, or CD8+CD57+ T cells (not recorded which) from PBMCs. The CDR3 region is CASSRSISVEQYF. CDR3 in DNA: TGTGCCAGCAGCCGGTCCATCTCAGTAGAGCAGTACTTC. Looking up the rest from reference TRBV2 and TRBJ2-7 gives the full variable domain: EPEVTQTPSHQVTQMGQEVILRCVPISNHLYFYWYRQILGQKVEFLVSFYNNEISEKSEIFDDQFSVERPDGSNFTLKIRSTKLEDSAMYFCASSRSISVEQYFGPGTRLTVT.